This TCR beta chain was captured in a study of T cells in localized non-small cell lung cancer. Broader study findings: It remains possible that heterogeneity exists, since only one tumor region was sequenced. There was an association of higher blood T cell density with longer overall survival. Uninvolved adjacent lung showed peak T cell clonality, exceeding tumor. The appearance of a median around 57 of the top 100 tumor clones was seen in adjacent lung.

The table lists this clone with a count of one. Its antigen is unknown. CDR1 and CDR2 from the germline V gene are SNHLY and FYNNEI. V was clipped by 3 bases and J by 0 bases, with 12 bases between them. CDR3 length: 17 amino acids. Assay used: immunoSEQ multiplex PCR; TCRdb lists only in-frame clones, some missing. The table shows approximately 52,000 clones, with about nine tenths occurring only once. The receptor's source is a male donor at least 60 years old with stage III squamous cell lung carcinoma. The chain uses TRBV2 and TRBJ2-6; D could derive from TRBD1 or TRBD2 (7 bases each). This specimen was peripheral blood, taken before any cancer treatment. DNA for the CDR3: TGTGCCAGCAGTGATTTCAGGGGGGGCTCTGGGGCCAACGTCCTGACTTTC. It codes for CASSDFRGGSGANVLTF.